This T cell receptor beta chain was profiled in a study of cytomegalovirus exposure and HLA in healthy donors. The germline CDR1 and CDR2 sequences are SGHTA and FQGNSA. The ends were cut back, 4 bases at V and 7 bases at J, with 13 bases in the middle. The CDR3 consists of 14 residues. It was with 60 Vbeta and 13 Jbeta primers that the PCR ran. TCRdb's table, derived via immunoSEQ multiplex PCR, lists solely in-frame clones and lacks some. Its table lists 150,000 to 200,000 clones. This chain joins TRBV7-2 and TRBJ2-2, with D possibly being TRBD1 (5 bases). The TCR sequence derives from a boy between 5 and 17 years old in good health and CMV-seronegative. The sample was PBMCs. The CDR3 region has the DNA TGTGCCAGCAGCTACGGCAGGGATTTCGGGGAGCTGTTTTTT. Its translation: CASSYGRDFGELFF.